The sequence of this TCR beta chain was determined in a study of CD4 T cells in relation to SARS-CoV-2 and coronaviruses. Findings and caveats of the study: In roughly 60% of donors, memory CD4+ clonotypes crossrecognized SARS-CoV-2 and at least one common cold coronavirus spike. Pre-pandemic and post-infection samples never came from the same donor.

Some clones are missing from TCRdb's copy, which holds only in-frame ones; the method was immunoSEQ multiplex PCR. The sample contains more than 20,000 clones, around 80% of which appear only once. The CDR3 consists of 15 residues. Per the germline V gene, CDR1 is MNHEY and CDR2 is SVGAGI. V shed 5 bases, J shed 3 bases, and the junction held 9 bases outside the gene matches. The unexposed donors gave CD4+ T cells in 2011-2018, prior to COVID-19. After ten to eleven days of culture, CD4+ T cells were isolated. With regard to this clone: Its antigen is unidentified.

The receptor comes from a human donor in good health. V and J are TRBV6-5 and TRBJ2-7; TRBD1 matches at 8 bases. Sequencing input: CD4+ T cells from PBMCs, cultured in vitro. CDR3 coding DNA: TGTGCCAGCAGTCGCACCGGGACAGGAGACTACGAGCAGTACTTC. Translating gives CASSRTGTGDYEQYF.